Listed below are T cell receptor beta chains from one sample, sequenced in a study of T cell responses to AZD1222 COVID-19 vaccine. Repertoires were generated with immunoSEQ multiplex PCR, while TCRdb's copy carries only in-frame clones and drops some. This sample has around 200,000 clones; 88% occur once, and the top ten carry 20% to 30%. Sequencing was performed on peripheral blood, taken 28 days after the second AZD1222 dose. The receptors shown here come from an adult who received the AZD1222 COVID-19 vaccine. CDR3s include the opening cysteine and the closing phenylalanine or tryptophan. A D gene is named only where the DNA matches it firmly. Expanded clones are given a class, and other clones once, few, many or no size at all.

abundance: -; v_gene: TRBV6-5; j_gene: TRBJ2-5; d_gene: TRBD1; CDR3aa: CASLDRGQETQYF; CDR3nt: TGTGCCAGCCTGGACAGGGGGCAAGAGACCCAGTACTTC
abundance: -; v_gene: TRBV4-3; j_gene: TRBJ1-2; d_gene: -; CDR3aa: CASSQDLGYYGYTF; CDR3nt: TGCGCCAGCAGCCAAGATCTGGGGTACTATGGCTACACCTTC
abundance: -; v_gene: TRBV14; j_gene: TRBJ2-1; d_gene: TRBD2; CDR3aa: CASSQALAGVEQFF; CDR3nt: TGTGCCAGCAGCCAAGCACTAGCGGGAGTTGAGCAGTTCTTC
abundance: -; v_gene: TRBV5-4; j_gene: TRBJ1-2; d_gene: TRBD1; CDR3aa: CASSSPGQGDYGYTF; CDR3nt: TGTGCCAGCAGCAGTCCTGGACAGGGGGACTATGGCTACACCTTC
abundance: -; v_gene: TRBV19; j_gene: TRBJ2-1; d_gene: TRBD2; CDR3aa: CASSIVLAGANEQFF; CDR3nt: TGTGCCAGTAGTATAGTCCTAGCGGGAGCCAATGAGCAGTTCTTC
abundance: -; v_gene: TRBV7-9; j_gene: TRBJ2-1; d_gene: -; CDR3aa: CASRAYNEQFF; CDR3nt: TGTGCCAGCAGGGCGTACAATGAGCAGTTCTTC
abundance: once; v_gene: TRBV19; j_gene: TRBJ2-1; d_gene: TRBD2; CDR3aa: CASSIASGRRDEQFF; CDR3nt: TGTGCCAGTAGTATAGCTAGCGGGAGGAGGGATGAGCAGTTCTTC
abundance: -; v_gene: TRBV6-5; j_gene: TRBJ2-7; d_gene: TRBD2; CDR3aa: CASSSRPGLASYEQYF; CDR3nt: TGTGCCAGCAGTTCCCGACCGGGACTAGCGTCTTACGAGCAGTACTTC
abundance: once; v_gene: TRBV7-9; j_gene: TRBJ2-5; d_gene: -; CDR3aa: CASSLTSGETQYF; CDR3nt: TGTGCCAGCAGCTTAACTAGTGGAGAGACCCAGTACTTC
abundance: once; v_gene: TRBV30; j_gene: TRBJ2-5; d_gene: TRBD1; CDR3aa: CAWSQPSFDREKTQYF; CDR3nt: TGTGCCTGGAGTCAGCCCTCCTTCGACAGGGAAAAGACCCAGTACTTC
abundance: -; v_gene: TRBV12-3/TRBV12-4; j_gene: TRBJ2-7; d_gene: -; CDR3aa: CASSSVSEQYF; CDR3nt: TGTGCCAGCAGTTCGGTCAGCGAGCAGTACTTC
abundance: -; v_gene: TRBV3-1/TRBV3-2; j_gene: TRBJ2-3; d_gene: TRBD2; CDR3aa: CASSQDRRREGGTDTQYF; CDR3nt: TGTGCCAGCAGCCAAGATCGGCGGCGGGAGGGGGGCACAGATACGCAGTATTTT
abundance: -; v_gene: TRBV6-5; j_gene: TRBJ1-5; d_gene: -; CDR3aa: CASSPYQENQPQHF; CDR3nt: TGTGCCAGCAGTCCTTACCAGGAGAATCAGCCCCAGCATTTT
abundance: -; v_gene: TRBV6-5; j_gene: TRBJ2-7; d_gene: -; CDR3aa: CASSPDREYAF; CDR3nt: TGTGCCAGCAGTCCGGACAGAGAATACGCTTTC